This TCR beta chain emerged from a study of cytomegalovirus exposure and HLA in healthy donors. Study-wide results and caveats: Versus the approximately 670-donor mean, an Asian-associated ancestry cluster reportedly showed fewer N-insertions in a later analysis.

The PCR ran on 60 Vbeta and 13 Jbeta primers. TCRdb's copy holds only in-frame clones and misses some; the assay was immunoSEQ multiplex PCR. The sample records approximately 190,000 clones, 81% being singletons. There are 16 residues in the CDR3. Germline V gene data show CDR1 as LGHNA and CDR2 as YNFKEQ. V gave up 4 bases and J gave up 4 bases, with 18 bases separating them. A remark on this clone: No antigen is known for it.

The TCR comes from a man between 35 and 55 years old in good health and CMV-seropositive. The sample consisted of PBMCs. The chain uses TRBV4-2 and TRBJ2-3, with D perhaps TRBD2 (6 bases). The CDR3 here is CASSRRDSLGADTQYF. The DNA of the CDR3 is TGTGCCAGCAGCCGTCGGGACTCCCTAGGCGCAGATACGCAGTATTTT.